This T cell receptor (beta chain) emerged from a study of Graves' ophthalmopathy and Graves' hyperthyroidism. For repertoire sequencing, the TCR beta CDR3 regions were amplified from RNA transcripts. Second-round multiplex PCR followed a first-round RT-PCR using HTBI primers. TCRdb passed the multiplex PCR reads through MiXCR, listing each CDR3 protein once. The sample lists 500,000 to 700,000 distinct CDR3 sequences, about 35% seen once, with 3.5% to 4.5% in the top ten. Other autoimmune disease, uncontrolled infection, pregnancy and lactation led to exclusion. The TCR sequence derives from an adult man with Graves' hyperthyroidism. Sample: peripheral blood or thyroid tissue (not recorded which).

The DNA of the CDR3 is TGTGCCAGCAGCTTGGCCGGCACAAACGTCCTGACTTTC. It yields the protein CASSLAGTNVLTF. The chain couples TRBV7-9 to TRBJ2-6; D unclear. Germline V CDR1 and CDR2: SEHNR, FQNEAQ (reference sequence). This CDR3 has 13 residues. V was trimmed by 3 bases and J by 10 bases, leaving 10 bases between them.